This TCR beta chain was documented in a study of control samples from healthy donors and cancer patients. This clone is a singleton in its sample. Profiled with immunoSEQ multiplex PCR; TCRdb holds only in-frame clones, not every one. The table has 100,000 or so clones, roughly four fifths seen once; the top ten hold around 9.1%. Germline-derived CDR1 and CDR2 are SGHTS and YDEGEE. V was trimmed by 0 bases and J by 6 bases, leaving 7 bases between them. The CDR3 totals 13 residues. The sequence came from an older woman in good health. This rearrangement joins TRBV5-8 to TRBJ1-5; D unclear. Sequenced sample: blood. The CDR3 is CASSLATPQPQHF. The CDR3 DNA is TGTGCCAGCAGCTTGGCGACTCCTCAGCCCCAGCATTTT.